This TCR beta chain was sequenced for a study of T cells after posttransplantation cyclophosphamide. Busulfan-fludarabine conditioning, marrow transplant, and cyclophosphamide on days +3 and +4 were administered. Some clones are missing from TCRdb's copy, which holds only in-frame ones; the method was immunoSEQ multiplex PCR. The sample comprises 4,400 or so clones, about 81% of which are singletons, and around 19% rests with the top ten. J lost 4 bases, V lost 5 bases, and 14 bases had no gene match. Germline values: CDR1 SGHNT, CDR2 YENEEA. This CDR3 spans 18 amino acids. J is TRBJ2-6 and V is TRBV11-3; 7 positions agree with TRBD1. The sequences come from PBMCs, collected after an allogeneic stem cell transplant with post-transplant cyclophosphamide. This sequence was found in a female patient in her 50s who received an allogeneic stem cell transplant from a related donor, was CMV-positive, and had no GVHD. Some of the T cells might come from the graft donor. In DNA, the CDR3 is TGTGCCAGCAGCCCCAGATCCCCTACAGGGGTGGGGGCCAACGTCCTGACTTTC. It specifies CASSPRSPTGVGANVLTF. The variable domain in full, completed from reference TRBV11-3 and TRBJ2-6, reads EAGVVQSPRYKIIEKKQPVAFWCNPISGHNTLYWYLQNLGQGPELLIRYENEEAVDDSQLPKDRFSAERLKGVDSTLKIQPAELGDSAVYLCASSPRSPTGVGANVLTFGAGSRLTVL.